The rows below give T cell receptor beta chains drawn from one sample of a study of human T cells and chemical hapten exposure. One entry per CDR3 protein, called by TCRdb with MiXCR from the RACE reads. The sample shows 180,000 or so distinct CDR3 sequences, roughly a quarter of them seen only once. The sample was whole blood, taken in connection with sensitization to the hapten diphenylcyclopropenone (DPC). These receptors all stem from a woman in her forties with alopecia areata. Some clones in this sample may be carry-over from other donors' samples. CDR3s include the opening cysteine and the closing phenylalanine or tryptophan. The order of the fields is V gene, D gene, J gene, clone size, CDR3 DNA, CDR3 protein. A D gene is named only where the DNA matches it firmly. Rows give clone size only sometimes, using once, few, many, or a class for an expanded clone.

>TRBV11-1|TRBD1|TRBJ2-5|.
TGTGCCAGCAGCCCGCCTCGCAGGGGGGAGACCCAGTACTTC
CASSPPRRGETQYF
>TRBV20-1|.|TRBJ1-1|.
TGCAGTGCCGTCTCAAGGGATTCGGAAGCTTTCTTT
CSAVSRDSEAFF
>TRBV7-3|TRBD1|TRBJ2-1|.
TGTGCCAGCAGCTTCGGGACAGGGGGATTCTACAATGAGCAGTTCTTC
CASSFGTGGFYNEQFF
>TRBV20-1|.|TRBJ2-1|.
TGCAGTGCTTCGCGGAACTCCTACAATGAGCAGTTCTTC
CSASRNSYNEQFF
>TRBV12-3/TRBV12-4|.|TRBJ1-1|.
TGTGCCAGCAGTTTGAGGAGGGTGGCCGACACTGAAGCTTTCTTT
CASSLRRVADTEAFF
>TRBV29-1|.|TRBJ1-1|.
TGCAGCGTTGTTATCGGGGGGACGGTGAACACTGAAGCTTTCTTT
CSVVIGGTVNTEAFF
>TRBV3-1|.|TRBJ2-5|.
TGTGCCAGCAGCCATTACCTGTCCGCCGGAATGGGGAAAACGGAGACCCAGTACTTC
CASSHYLSAGMGKTETQYF
>TRBV29-1|.|TRBJ2-3|few
TGCAGCGTTGAATTTTGGATCATAGCGGCTGGGACAGATACGCAGTATTTT
CSVEFWIIAAGTDTQYF
>TRBV12-3/TRBV12-4|TRBD1|TRBJ1-5|few
TGTGCCAGCAGCTCCCGGGACAGGGGACAGCCCCAGCATTTT
CASSSRDRGQPQHF
>TRBV5-1|.|TRBJ1-2|.
TGCGCCAGCAGCCCTTCTACCCGTAACTATGGCTACACCTTC
CASSPSTRNYGYTF
>TRBV20-1|.|TRBJ2-5|many
TGCAGTGCTAGAGATGTTAGGGGGGGAAAGACCCAGTACTTC
CSARDVRGGKTQYF
>TRBV5-5|.|TRBJ2-3|.
TGTGCCAGCAGCTTGGAAACAAAGAGCACAGATACGCAGTATTTT
CASSLETKSTDTQYF
>TRBV7-2|.|TRBJ2-5|many
TGTGCCAGCACCCCGCGGCCCCAAGAGACCCAGTACTTC
CASTPRPQETQYF
>TRBV2|.|TRBJ1-2|few
TGTGCCAGCAGTGACAGGGAGGCTGGCTACACCTTC
CASSDREAGYTF
>TRBV4-3|.|TRBJ1-2|few
TGCGCCAGCAGCCAAGTCGCCGAACCTAACTATGGCTACACCTTC
CASSQVAEPNYGYTF
>TRBV7-2|TRBD1|TRBJ1-5|few
TGTGCCAGCAGCACGGACAGGGGCAATCAGCCCCAGCATTTT
CASSTDRGNQPQHF
>TRBV19|TRBD2|TRBJ2-1|.
TGTGCCAGCTCAACTAGCGGGAGGATTGGGGGGCACAATGAGCAGTTCTTC
CASSTSGRIGGHNEQFF
>TRBV4-1|.|TRBJ2-3|few
TGCGCCAGCAGCCCGGGGAGTCCCACGGATACGCAGTATTTT
CASSPGSPTDTQYF
>TRBV6-1|TRBD2|TRBJ2-1|few
TGTGCCAGCAGTGAACTAGCGGGGAACAATGAGCAGTTCTTC
CASSELAGNNEQFF
>TRBV20-1|TRBD1|TRBJ2-4|few
TGCAGTGCTAGAGTGGGACAGAATCTAGCCAAAAACATTCAGTACTTC
CSARVGQNLAKNIQYF
>TRBV6-2/TRBV6-3|.|TRBJ2-1|.
TGTGCCAGCAGGAGGGAGGATGAGCAGTTCTTC
CASRREDEQFF
>TRBV7-9|.|TRBJ1-5|few
TGTGCCAGCAGCCCCCTCATGGACGGTTTTTATCAGCCCCAGCATTTT
CASSPLMDGFYQPQHF
>TRBV6-5|.|TRBJ2-7|.
TGTGCCAGCAGTTACTCGGTCCACGGCACGTACGAGCAGTACTTC
CASSYSVHGTYEQYF
>TRBV15|.|TRBJ2-7|.
TGTGCCACCAGCAGAGGGGCTGCGGATCCTGAATGGAACTACGAGCAGTACTTC
CATSRGAADPEWNYEQYF
>TRBV7-2|.|TRBJ2-2|.
TGTGCCAGCAGCTTAGTTACGAACACCGGGGAGCTGTTTTTT
CASSLVTNTGELFF
>TRBV5-5|.|TRBJ1-1|.
TGTGCCAGCAGCTTCGCCCCAAGCACTGAAGCTTTCTTT
CASSFAPSTEAFF
>TRBV9|.|TRBJ2-1|few
TGTGCCAGCAGCGTAGGCGGGTCCGGGGAGCAGTTCTTC
CASSVGGSGEQFF
>TRBV28|.|TRBJ1-3|.
TGTGCCAGCAGTTTCGGAGGTGGAAACACCATATATTTT
CASSFGGGNTIYF
>TRBV6-5|.|TRBJ1-5|few
TGTGCCAGCAGGGTAGGGGTTGTGAGCAATCAGCCCCAGCATTTT
CASRVGVVSNQPQHF
>TRBV5-5|TRBD2|TRBJ2-1|few
TGTGCCAGCAGCTTGGAGGCGGGGAGGGGCGAGCAGTTCTTC
CASSLEAGRGEQFF
>TRBV7-6|.|TRBJ1-4|.
TGTGCCAGCAGCTACCGACAGGATGGTAATGAAAAACTGTTTTTT
CASSYRQDGNEKLFF
>TRBV29-1|TRBD2|TRBJ2-3|few
TGCAGCGGTAGGGGACTAGCGGGTACCAGCACAGATACGCAGTATTTT
CSGRGLAGTSTDTQYF
>TRBV5-6|.|TRBJ2-7|few
TGTGCCAGCAGACTAAGCCAGGTTAACGAGCAGTACTTC
CASRLSQVNEQYF
>TRBV20-1|.|TRBJ2-7|.
TGCAGTGCTCCGAATAACGGGGGTTCCTACGAGCAGTACTTC
CSAPNNGGSYEQYF
>TRBV20-1|.|TRBJ1-2|.
TGCAGTGCTGCTCCGGGGGGCAGCTATGGCTACACCTTC
CSAAPGGSYGYTF
>TRBV29-1|.|TRBJ2-1|.
TGCAGCGTTGAAGAAGGGGTCCAGTTCTTC
CSVEEGVQFF
>TRBV20-1|TRBD1|TRBJ1-5|few
TGCAGTGCTAGCCAGGGGGCAGTTCAGCCCCAGCATTTT
CSASQGAVQPQHF
>TRBV6-5|.|TRBJ1-2|few
TGTGCCAGCAGTTACTCGTCGGCAGGAGCCTATGGCTACACCTTC
CASSYSSAGAYGYTF
>TRBV7-3|TRBD1|TRBJ2-2|.
TGTGTCAGCAGACCACAGGGGGCCGGGGAGCTGTTTTTT
CVSRPQGAGELFF
>TRBV6-2/TRBV6-3|.|TRBJ2-2|.
TGTGCCAGCAGTTACTCCTACACCGGGGAGCTGTTTTTT
CASSYSYTGELFF
>TRBV29-1|TRBD2|TRBJ2-1|.
TGCAGCGTTGACCGCGGGGAGGGGTGGAGCTCCTACAATGAGCAGTTCTTC
CSVDRGEGWSSYNEQFF
>TRBV3-1|.|TRBJ2-5|.
TGTGCCAGCAGCCAAGATCCGGGGAGGCGAGAGACCCAGTACTTC
CASSQDPGRRETQYF
>TRBV6-2/TRBV6-3|TRBD2|TRBJ2-2|.
TGTGCCAGCTCCCTTAGCGGGAGTTGGACCGGGGAGCTGTTTTTT
CASSLSGSWTGELFF